Listed below are T cell receptor beta chains from one sample, sequenced in a study of CD8+ T cells in alopecia areata. Assay used: immunoSEQ multiplex PCR; TCRdb lists only in-frame clones, some missing. The sample records 100,000 to 130,000 clones, approximately 60% being singletons. The sequenced material came from CD8+ T cells sorted from blood. The source is a human donor in good health. The CDR3 runs from the conserved cysteine through the conserved F or W. Fields, in order: CDR3 DNA, CDR3 protein, J gene, clone size, V gene, D gene. The D gene is left open where the match is weak. Rows may omit the clone size; those that give it use once, few, many or a size class.

TGTGCCAGCAGCTTGGGCGGCACAGATACGCAGTATTTT | CASSLGGTDTQYF | TRBJ2-3 | - | TRBV5-6 | -
TGTGCCAGCAGTGGACGGTCGGTCTACGAGCAGTACTTC | CASSGRSVYEQYF | TRBJ2-7 | - | TRBV6-1 | -
TGTGCCAGTAGTAGGAGGGGGACCAACTATGGCTACACCTTC | CASSRRGTNYGYTF | TRBJ1-2 | - | TRBV19 | -
TGTGCCAGCAGTTTATCCGTGAACACTGAAGCTTTCTTT | CASSLSVNTEAFF | TRBJ1-1 | - | TRBV27 | -
TGTGCCAGCAGTTTATTATTCCGGGGCGACTATGGCTACACCTTC | CASSLLFRGDYGYTF | TRBJ1-2 | - | TRBV28 | -
TGTGCCAGCAGCCGCGGACTAGCGGGGGGAACCTACGAGCAGTACTTC | CASSRGLAGGTYEQYF | TRBJ2-7 | - | TRBV13 | TRBD2
TGTGCCACCAGCAGGACCGGGACACATTTAAAAGAGACCCAGTACTTC | CATSRTGTHLKETQYF | TRBJ2-5 | few | TRBV15 | -
TGTGCCAGCAGCTTGACTAGCGAGGAGCAGTACTTC | CASSLTSEEQYF | TRBJ2-7 | few | TRBV5-6 | TRBD2
TGTGCCAGCAGCTTATCGACTAGCGGGGACGAGCAGTACTTC | CASSLSTSGDEQYF | TRBJ2-7 | - | TRBV7-9 | TRBD2
TGTGCCTGGGAGACTAGCGGGGGACCAGATACGCAGTATTTT | CAWETSGGPDTQYF | TRBJ2-3 | few | TRBV30 | TRBD2
TGTGCCTGGAGTGGGGGACTAGTGATTGGAGAGACCCAGTACTTC | CAWSGGLVIGETQYF | TRBJ2-5 | once | TRBV30 | TRBD2
TGTGCCAGCAGCGTGGGGTCAAACACTGAAGCTTTCTTT | CASSVGSNTEAFF | TRBJ1-1 | - | TRBV9 | -
TGTGCCAGCAAGGCTACGATCCGGGGGCCTTCACCCCTCCACTTT | CASKATIRGPSPLHF | TRBJ1-6 | - | TRBV27 | -
TGTGCCAGCAGCTTAGTCGGGGTCCAGTACTTC | CASSLVGVQYF | TRBJ2-5 | - | TRBV13 | -
TGCGCCAGCAGTGAGTCGATGTCGTCCAACTATGGCTACACCTTC | CASSESMSSNYGYTF | TRBJ1-2 | once | TRBV10-2 | -
TGCGCCAGCAGCCAAGAAAAGACGAAGCGGGGGGGCGTCTCCTACGAGCAGTACTTC | CASSQEKTKRGGVSYEQYF | TRBJ2-7 | - | TRBV4-1 | TRBD2
TGTGCCAGCACCGGGAACAGCAATGAGCAGTTCTTC | CASTGNSNEQFF | TRBJ2-1 | few | TRBV27 | -
TGTGCCAGCAGCTTCATCCAGAACACCGGGGAGCTGTTTTTT | CASSFIQNTGELFF | TRBJ2-2 | - | TRBV5-6 | -
TGTGCCAGCAGCCCTACAGGACCTCGTGACACTGAAGCTTTCTTT | CASSPTGPRDTEAFF | TRBJ1-1 | - | TRBV7-6 | -
TGTGCCAGCACAGGGACAGCCGCTAACTATGGCTACACCTTC | CASTGTAANYGYTF | TRBJ1-2 | - | TRBV5-5 | TRBD1
TGCAGCGTTGAAGAGGGAGGGACAGGGCTCACTGAAGCTTTCTTT | CSVEEGGTGLTEAFF | TRBJ1-1 | - | TRBV29-1 | TRBD1
TGTGCCAGCAGCTCCCCGGACCTCTGGGGCTACACCTTC | CASSSPDLWGYTF | TRBJ1-2 | - | TRBV7-8 | -
TGTGCCAGCAGCCCCGGGGGGAATAATTCACCCCTCCACTTT | CASSPGGNNSPLHF | TRBJ1-6 | - | TRBV7-9 | -
TGTGCCAGCAGTCCCCACAGGGAGCAAGAGACCCAGTACTTC | CASSPHREQETQYF | TRBJ2-5 | few | TRBV28 | -
TGTGCCAGCAGCTCTGCAGACTACGAGCAGTACTTC | CASSSADYEQYF | TRBJ2-7 | - | TRBV7-9 | -
TGCGCCAGCAGCCCGGCTGCGGGGGGTCCCAATGAGCAGTTCTTC | CASSPAAGGPNEQFF | TRBJ2-1 | - | TRBV5-1 | TRBD2
TGCGCCAGCAGCCAAGTGACGGGCAGGGTATACAATGAGCAGTTCTTC | CASSQVTGRVYNEQFF | TRBJ2-1 | - | TRBV4-1 | -
TGTGCCAGCAGCTTGGAACGGTTTGAAGCTTTCTTT | CASSLERFEAFF | TRBJ1-1 | - | TRBV5-6 | -
TGCGCCAGCAGCCCAATCGGCGGGGGATCCTACGAGCAGTACTTC | CASSPIGGGSYEQYF | TRBJ2-7 | - | TRBV23-1 | TRBD2
TGTGCCAGCAGCTTACGGGTCAGGGGGGCGCGGAAAGAGACCCAGTACTTC | CASSLRVRGARKETQYF | TRBJ2-5 | - | TRBV7-8 | -
TGTGCCAGCAGCTCTCACTACCGCGGGGGCACAGATACGCAGTATTTT | CASSSHYRGGTDTQYF | TRBJ2-3 | - | TRBV5-4 | -
TGTGCCAGCAGCGCCGGACTAGCACCCGCCTACGAGCAGTACTTC | CASSAGLAPAYEQYF | TRBJ2-7 | - | TRBV7-9 | TRBD2
TGTGCCAGCCGCTCGCTGGCCCGGGGGAGAGGGGGCACAGATACGCAGTATTTT | CASRSLARGRGGTDTQYF | TRBJ2-3 | - | TRBV11-2 | -
TGTGCCAGCAGGGGGACAGGAGCATACGAGCAGTACTTC | CASRGTGAYEQYF | TRBJ2-7 | - | TRBV2 | TRBD1
TGTGCCACTGCACATAATAGCAATCAGCCCCAGCATTTT | CATAHNSNQPQHF | TRBJ1-5 | few | TRBV19 | -
TGTGCCAGCAGCAGGGGGACAGGGGGGAATTCACCCCTCCACTTT | CASSRGTGGNSPLHF | TRBJ1-6 | - | TRBV5-6 | TRBD1
TGTGCCAGCAGTCGGGACGGCTCCTATGGCTACACCTTC | CASSRDGSYGYTF | TRBJ1-2 | few | TRBV7-3 | -
TGTGCCAGCAGCCCGTACTCCGGGACAGGGAGAGAAGCTTTCTTT | CASSPYSGTGREAFF | TRBJ1-1 | - | TRBV5-4 | TRBD1
TGTGCCAGCAGCTTAGGGGGGCTCTACGAGCAGTACTTC | CASSLGGLYEQYF | TRBJ2-7 | - | TRBV11-2 | -
TGTGCCAGCAGTTACTCGGAGACCCCCAATGAGCAGTTCTTC | CASSYSETPNEQFF | TRBJ2-1 | - | TRBV6-6 | -
TGTGCCAGCAGCGACCGAGTTTCCCAGTACTTC | CASSDRVSQYF | TRBJ2-5 | - | TRBV28 | -
TGCAGCGTTGGCCCAGCGAGGTCCCAACTACCCAATGAGCAGTTCTTC | CSVGPARSQLPNEQFF | TRBJ2-1 | - | TRBV29-1 | -
TGTGCCAGCAGTTCGGGGGACTACAACCAAGAGACCCAGTACTTC | CASSSGDYNQETQYF | TRBJ2-5 | - | TRBV2 | TRBD2
TGCGCCAGCAGCCAATTCCCGATGGGCACCGGGGAGCTGTTTTTT | CASSQFPMGTGELFF | TRBJ2-2 | few | TRBV4-3 | -
TGTGCCAGCAGCTCTGACAGGGTCGTCCCTGAAGCTTTCTTT | CASSSDRVVPEAFF | TRBJ1-1 | - | TRBV13 | TRBD1
TGTGCCAGCAGCGTAGCGGGGGGTGAGACCCAGTACTTC | CASSVAGGETQYF | TRBJ2-5 | once | TRBV7-3 | TRBD2
TGTGCCAGCAGCTCCTTCGTGGACATTCCTATCCACTTT | CASSSFVDIPIHF | TRBJ1-6 | few | TRBV5-8 | -
TGTGCCAGCAGTGAAGCCCTCGGGGGGGGGCCGGCAGATACGCAGTATTTT | CASSEALGGGPADTQYF | TRBJ2-3 | - | TRBV6-1 | TRBD2
TGTGCCAGCAGTTTCCCAAGGGGCAGGGAGACCCAGTACTTC | CASSFPRGRETQYF | TRBJ2-5 | - | TRBV28 | -